This T cell receptor beta chain stems from a study of Graves' ophthalmopathy and Graves' hyperthyroidism. Study-wide results and limits: Blood shared most expanded thyroid clonotypes above 0.001 frequency.

Beta-chain TCR CDR3 regions were amplified from RNA transcripts. The workflow started with a first-round RT-PCR run with HTBI primers and then moved on to a second-round multiplex PCR. A single record per CDR3 protein comes from TCRdb applying MiXCR to the multiplex PCR reads. The data hold 650,000 to 800,000 distinct CDR3 sequences, with more than 40% observed a single time. As for this clonotype: The antigen is not known.

The CDR3 sequence is 14 residues long. Germline V gene sequence: CDR1 GTSNPN, CDR2 SVGIG (reference sequence). V was shortened by 5 bases and J by 5 bases, with 18 bases between the two germline ends. Sequencing input: peripheral blood. V is TRBV30 and J is TRBJ2-5, with D possibly matching TRBD2 (7 bases). The TCR originated in an adult man with Graves' ophthalmopathy. The CDR3 bases are TGTGCCTGGTCATGGGGGGGGGCCATGGAGACCCAGTACTTC. Its translation is CAWSWGGAMETQYF. Full variable domain (missing parts from reference TRBV30 and TRBJ2-5): SQTIHQWPATLVQPVGSPLSLECTVEGTSNPNLYWYRQAAGRGLQLLFYSVGIGQISSEVPQNLSASRPQDRQFILSSKKLLLSDSGFYLCAWSWGGAMETQYFGPGTRLLVL.